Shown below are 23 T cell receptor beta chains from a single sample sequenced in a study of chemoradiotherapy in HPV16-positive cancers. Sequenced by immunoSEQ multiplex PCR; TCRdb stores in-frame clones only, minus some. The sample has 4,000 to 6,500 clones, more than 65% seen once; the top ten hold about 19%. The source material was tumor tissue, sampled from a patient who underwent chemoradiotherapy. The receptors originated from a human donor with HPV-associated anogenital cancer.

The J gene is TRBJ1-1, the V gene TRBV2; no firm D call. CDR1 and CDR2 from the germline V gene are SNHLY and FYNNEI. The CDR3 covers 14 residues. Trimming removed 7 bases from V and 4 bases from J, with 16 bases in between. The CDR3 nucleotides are TGTGCCAGCAAGAGGGATGGGTTGGGCACTGAAGCTTTCTTT. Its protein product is CASKRDGLGTEAFF.

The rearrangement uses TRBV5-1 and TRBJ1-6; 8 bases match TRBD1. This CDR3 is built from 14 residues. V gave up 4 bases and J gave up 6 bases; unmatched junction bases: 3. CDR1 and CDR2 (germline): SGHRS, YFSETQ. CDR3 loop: CASSPGQGNSPLHF. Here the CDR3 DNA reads TGCGCCAGCAGCCCTGGACAGGGTAATTCACCCCTCCACTTT.

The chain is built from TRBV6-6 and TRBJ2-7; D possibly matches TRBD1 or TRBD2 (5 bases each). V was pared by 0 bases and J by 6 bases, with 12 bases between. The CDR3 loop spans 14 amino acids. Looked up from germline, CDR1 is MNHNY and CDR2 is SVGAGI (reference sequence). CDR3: CASSYSKGTSEQYF. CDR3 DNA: TGTGCCAGCAGTTACTCGAAGGGGACCTCCGAGCAGTACTTC.

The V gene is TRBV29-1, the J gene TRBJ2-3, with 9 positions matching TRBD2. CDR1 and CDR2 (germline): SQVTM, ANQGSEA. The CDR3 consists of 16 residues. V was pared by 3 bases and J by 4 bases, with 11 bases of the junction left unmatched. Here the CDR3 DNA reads TGCAGCGTTGAGACTCGGGCGGGGGGGCCGGCAGATACGCAGTATTTT. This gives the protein CSVETRAGGPADTQYF.

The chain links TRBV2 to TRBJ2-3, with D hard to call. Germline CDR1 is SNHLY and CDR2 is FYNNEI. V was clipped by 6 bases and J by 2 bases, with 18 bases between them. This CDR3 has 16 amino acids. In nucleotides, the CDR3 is TGTGCCAGCAGCTCGCTAACTGATCCTGACACAGATACGCAGTATTTT. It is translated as CASSSLTDPDTDTQYF.

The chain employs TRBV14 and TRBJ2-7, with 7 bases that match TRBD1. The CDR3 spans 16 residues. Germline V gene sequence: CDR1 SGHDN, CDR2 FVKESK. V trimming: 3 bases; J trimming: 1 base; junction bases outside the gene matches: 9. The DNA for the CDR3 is TGTGCCAGCAGCCAGGGACCAAGGACAGGTTCCTACGAGCAGTACTTC. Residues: CASSQGPRTGSYEQYF. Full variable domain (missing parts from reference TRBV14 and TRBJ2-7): EAGVTQFPSHSVIEKGQTVTLRCDPISGHDNLYWYRRVMGKEIKFLLHFVKESKQDESGMPNNRFLAERTGGTYSTLKVQPAELEDSGVYFCASSQGPRTGSYEQYFGPGTRLTVT.

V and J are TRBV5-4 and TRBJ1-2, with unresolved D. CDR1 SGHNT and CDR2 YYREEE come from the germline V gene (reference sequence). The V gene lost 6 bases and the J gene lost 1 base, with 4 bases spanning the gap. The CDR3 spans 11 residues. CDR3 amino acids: CASKSNYGYTF. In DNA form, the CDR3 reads TGTGCCAGCAAGAGTAACTATGGCTACACCTTC. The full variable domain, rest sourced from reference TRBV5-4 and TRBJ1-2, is ETGVTQSPTHLIKTRGQQVTLRCSSQSGHNTVSWYQQALGQGPQFIFQYYREEENGRGNFPPRFSGLQFPNYSSELNVNALELDDSALYLCASKSNYGYTFGSGTRLTVV.

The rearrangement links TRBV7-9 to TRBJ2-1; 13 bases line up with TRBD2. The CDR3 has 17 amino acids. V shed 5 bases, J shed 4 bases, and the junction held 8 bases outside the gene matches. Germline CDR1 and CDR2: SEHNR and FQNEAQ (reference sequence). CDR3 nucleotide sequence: TGTGCCAGCAGCGGTACTGGACTAGCGGGGGAGTACAATGAGCAGTTCTTC. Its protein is CASSGTGLAGEYNEQFF.

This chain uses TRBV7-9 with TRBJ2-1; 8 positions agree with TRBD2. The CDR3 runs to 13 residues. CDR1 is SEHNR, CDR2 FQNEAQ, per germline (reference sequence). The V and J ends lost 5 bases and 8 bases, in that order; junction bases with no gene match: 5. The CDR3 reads CASSKRERYEQFF. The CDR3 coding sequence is TGTGCCAGCAGCAAGCGGGAGAGGTATGAGCAGTTCTTC.

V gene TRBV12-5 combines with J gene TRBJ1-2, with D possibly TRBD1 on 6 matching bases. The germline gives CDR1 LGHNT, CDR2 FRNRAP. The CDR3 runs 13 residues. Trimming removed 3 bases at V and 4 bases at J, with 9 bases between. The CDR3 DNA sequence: TGTGCTAGTGGTTTCGGGACAACCTATGGCTACACCTTC. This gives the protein CASGFGTTYGYTF.

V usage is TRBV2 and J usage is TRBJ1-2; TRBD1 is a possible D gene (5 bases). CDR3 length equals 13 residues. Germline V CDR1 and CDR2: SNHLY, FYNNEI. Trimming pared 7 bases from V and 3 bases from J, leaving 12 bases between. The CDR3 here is CASKPQGHYGYTF. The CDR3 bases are TGTGCCAGCAAACCTCAGGGCCACTATGGCTACACCTTC.

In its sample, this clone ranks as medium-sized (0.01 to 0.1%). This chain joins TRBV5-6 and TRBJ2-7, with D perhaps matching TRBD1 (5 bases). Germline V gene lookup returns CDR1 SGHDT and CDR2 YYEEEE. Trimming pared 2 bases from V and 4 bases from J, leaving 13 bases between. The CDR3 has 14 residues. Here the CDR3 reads CASSFLTVPYEQYF. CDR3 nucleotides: TGTGCCAGCAGCTTTTTGACAGTGCCGTACGAGCAGTACTTC.

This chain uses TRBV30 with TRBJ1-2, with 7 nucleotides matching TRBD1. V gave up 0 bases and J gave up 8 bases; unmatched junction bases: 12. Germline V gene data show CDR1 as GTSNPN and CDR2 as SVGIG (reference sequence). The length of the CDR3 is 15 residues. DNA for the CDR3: TGTGCCTGGAGTGTTTTTGAGAGTCAGGGGGACGGCTACACCTTC. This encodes CAWSVFESQGDGYTF.

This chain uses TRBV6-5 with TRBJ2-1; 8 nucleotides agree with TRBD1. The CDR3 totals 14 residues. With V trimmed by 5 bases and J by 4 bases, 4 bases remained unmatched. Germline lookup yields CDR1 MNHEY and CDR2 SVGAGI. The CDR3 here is CASSQQGGYNEQFF. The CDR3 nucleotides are TGTGCCAGCAGTCAACAGGGGGGTTACAATGAGCAGTTCTTC.

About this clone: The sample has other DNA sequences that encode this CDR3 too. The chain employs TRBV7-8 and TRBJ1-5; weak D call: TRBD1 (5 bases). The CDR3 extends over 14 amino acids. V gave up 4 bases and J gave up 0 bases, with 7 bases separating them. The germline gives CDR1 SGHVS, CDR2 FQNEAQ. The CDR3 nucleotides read TGTGCCAGCAGCTGGGGCCCTAGCAATCAGCCCCAGCATTTT. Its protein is CASSWGPSNQPQHF.

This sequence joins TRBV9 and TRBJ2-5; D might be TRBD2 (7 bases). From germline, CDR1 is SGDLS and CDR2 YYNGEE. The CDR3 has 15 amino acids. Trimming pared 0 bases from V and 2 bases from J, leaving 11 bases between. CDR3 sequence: CASSVVGGGQETQYF. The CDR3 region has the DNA TGTGCCAGCAGCGTAGTAGGGGGGGGTCAAGAGACCCAGTACTTC.

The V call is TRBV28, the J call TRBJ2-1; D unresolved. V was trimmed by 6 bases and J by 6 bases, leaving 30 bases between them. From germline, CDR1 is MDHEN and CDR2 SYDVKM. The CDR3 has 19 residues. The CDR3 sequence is CASRTEAGLEGLGGNEQFF. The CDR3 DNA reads TGTGCCAGCAGAACAGAGGCTGGTTTAGAAGGTCTTGGTGGCAATGAGCAGTTCTTC.

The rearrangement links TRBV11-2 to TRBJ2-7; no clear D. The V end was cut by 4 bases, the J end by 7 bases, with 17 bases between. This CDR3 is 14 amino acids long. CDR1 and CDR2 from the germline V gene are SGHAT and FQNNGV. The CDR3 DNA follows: TGTGCCAGCAGCTCGACATGGGCGCAATCGGAGCAGTACTTC. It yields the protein CASSSTWAQSEQYF.

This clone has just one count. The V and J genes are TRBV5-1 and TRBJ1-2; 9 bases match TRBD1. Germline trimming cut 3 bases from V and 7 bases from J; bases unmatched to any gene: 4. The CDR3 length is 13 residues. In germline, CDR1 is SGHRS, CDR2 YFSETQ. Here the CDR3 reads CASSSDRGLGYTF. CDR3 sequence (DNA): TGCGCCAGCAGCTCGGACAGGGGTCTTGGCTACACCTTC.

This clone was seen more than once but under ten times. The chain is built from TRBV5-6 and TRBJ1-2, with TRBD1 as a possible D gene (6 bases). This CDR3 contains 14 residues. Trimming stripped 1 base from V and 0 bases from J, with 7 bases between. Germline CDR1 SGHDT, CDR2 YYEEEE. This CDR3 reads CASSLRGPNYGYTF. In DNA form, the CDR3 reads TGTGCCAGCAGCTTGCGGGGGCCTAACTATGGCTACACCTTC.

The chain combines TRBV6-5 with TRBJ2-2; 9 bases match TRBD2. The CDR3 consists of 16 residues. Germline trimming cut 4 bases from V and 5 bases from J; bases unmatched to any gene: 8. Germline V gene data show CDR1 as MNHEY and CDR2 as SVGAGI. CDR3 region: CASSSLAGRTTGELFF. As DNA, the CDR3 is TGTGCCAGCAGTTCTCTAGCGGGAAGAACAACCGGGGAGCTGTTTTTT.

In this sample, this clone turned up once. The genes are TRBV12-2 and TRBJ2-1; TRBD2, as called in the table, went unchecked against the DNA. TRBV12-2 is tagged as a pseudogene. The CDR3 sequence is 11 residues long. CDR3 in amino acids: CASRLRPEQFF. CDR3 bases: TGTGCAAGTCGCTTACGTCCTGAGCAGTTCTTC.

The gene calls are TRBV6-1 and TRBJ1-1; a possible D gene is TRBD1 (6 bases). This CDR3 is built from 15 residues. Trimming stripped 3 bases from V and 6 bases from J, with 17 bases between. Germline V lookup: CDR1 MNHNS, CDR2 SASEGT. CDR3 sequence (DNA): TGTGCCAGCAGTGAGTCCCAAACAGGGTCCGCTGAAGCTTTCTTT. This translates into CASSESQTGSAEAFF.